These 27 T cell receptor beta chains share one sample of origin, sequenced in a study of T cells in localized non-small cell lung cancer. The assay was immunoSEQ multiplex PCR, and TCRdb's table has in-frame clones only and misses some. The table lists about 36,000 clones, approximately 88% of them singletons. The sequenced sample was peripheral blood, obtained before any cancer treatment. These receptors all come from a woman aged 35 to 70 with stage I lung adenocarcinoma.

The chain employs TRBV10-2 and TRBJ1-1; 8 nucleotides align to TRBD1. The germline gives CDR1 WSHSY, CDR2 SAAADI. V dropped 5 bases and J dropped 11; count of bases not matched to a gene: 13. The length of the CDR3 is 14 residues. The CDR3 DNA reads TGCGCCAGCAGTAAACAGGGGGTAGAGGGTATGGCTTTCTTT. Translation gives CASSKQGVEGMAFF.

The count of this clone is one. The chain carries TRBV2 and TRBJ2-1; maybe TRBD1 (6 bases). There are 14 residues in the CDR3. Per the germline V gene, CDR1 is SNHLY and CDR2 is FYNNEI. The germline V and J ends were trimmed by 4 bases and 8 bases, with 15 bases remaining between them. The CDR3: CASSVYREAHEQFF. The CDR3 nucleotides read TGTGCCAGCAGTGTTTACAGGGAAGCCCATGAGCAGTTCTTC.

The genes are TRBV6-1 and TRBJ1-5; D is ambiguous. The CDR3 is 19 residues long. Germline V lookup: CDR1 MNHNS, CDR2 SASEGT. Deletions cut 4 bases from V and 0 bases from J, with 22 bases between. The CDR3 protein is CASSGKGSLTTYSNQPQHF. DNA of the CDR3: TGTGCCAGCAGTGGAAAAGGGTCCCTAACGACTTATAGCAATCAGCCCCAGCATTTT.

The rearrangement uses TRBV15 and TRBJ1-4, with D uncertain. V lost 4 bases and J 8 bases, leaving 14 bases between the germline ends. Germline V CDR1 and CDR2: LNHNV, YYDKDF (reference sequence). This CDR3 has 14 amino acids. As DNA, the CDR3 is TGTGCCACCAGCATCGCAAGACCCAGAGAAAAACTGTTTTTT. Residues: CATSIARPREKLFF. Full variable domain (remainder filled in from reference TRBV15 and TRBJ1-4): DAMVIQNPRYQVTQFGKPVTLSCSQTLNHNVMYWYQQKSSQAPKLLFHYYDKDFNNEADTPDNFQSRRPNTSFCFLDIRSPGLGDTAMYLCATSIARPREKLFFGSGTQLSVL.

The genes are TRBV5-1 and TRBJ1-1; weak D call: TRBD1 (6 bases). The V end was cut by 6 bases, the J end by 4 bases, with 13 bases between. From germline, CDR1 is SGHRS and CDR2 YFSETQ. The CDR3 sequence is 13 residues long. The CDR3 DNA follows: TGCGCCAGCACCTTACAGGGTGGCACTGAAGCTTTCTTT. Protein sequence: CASTLQGGTEAFF. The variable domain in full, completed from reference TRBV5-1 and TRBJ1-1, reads KAGVTQTPRYLIKTRGQQVTLSCSPISGHRSVSWYQQTPGQGLQFLFEYFSETQRNKGNFPGRFSGRQFSNSRSEMNVSTLELGDSALYLCASTLQGGTEAFFGQGTRLTVV.

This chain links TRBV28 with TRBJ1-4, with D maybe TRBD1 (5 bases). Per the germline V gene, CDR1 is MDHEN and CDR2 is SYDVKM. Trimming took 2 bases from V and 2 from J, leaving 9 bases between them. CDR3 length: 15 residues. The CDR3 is CASSLMGGTNEKLFF. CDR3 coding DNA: TGTGCCAGCAGTTTAATGGGGGGGACTAATGAAAAACTGTTTTTT.

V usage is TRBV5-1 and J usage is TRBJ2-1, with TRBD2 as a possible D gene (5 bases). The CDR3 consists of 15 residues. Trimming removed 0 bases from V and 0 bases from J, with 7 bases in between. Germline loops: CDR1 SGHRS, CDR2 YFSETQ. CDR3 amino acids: CASSLDGVSYNEQFF. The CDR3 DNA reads TGCGCCAGCAGCTTGGACGGGGTCTCCTACAATGAGCAGTTCTTC.

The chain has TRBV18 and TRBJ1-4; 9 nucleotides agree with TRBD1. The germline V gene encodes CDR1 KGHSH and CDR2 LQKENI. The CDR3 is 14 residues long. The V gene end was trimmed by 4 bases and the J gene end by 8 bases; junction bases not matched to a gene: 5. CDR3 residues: CASSQGQGHEKLFF. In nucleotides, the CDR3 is TGTGCCAGCTCACAAGGACAGGGGCACGAAAAACTGTTTTTT.

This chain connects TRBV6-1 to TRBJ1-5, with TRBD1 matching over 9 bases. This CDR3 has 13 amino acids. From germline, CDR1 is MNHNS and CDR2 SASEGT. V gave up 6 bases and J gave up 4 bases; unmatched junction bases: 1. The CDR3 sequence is CASRDRGNQPQHF. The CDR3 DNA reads TGTGCCAGCAGAGACAGGGGGAATCAGCCCCAGCATTTT.

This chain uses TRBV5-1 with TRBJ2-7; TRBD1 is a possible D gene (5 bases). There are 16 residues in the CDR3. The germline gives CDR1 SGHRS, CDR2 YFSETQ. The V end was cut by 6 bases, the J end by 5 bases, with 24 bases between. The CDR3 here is CASNPYLRQGAHEQYF. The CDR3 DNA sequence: TGCGCCAGCAACCCGTACCTACGGCAGGGTGCCCACGAGCAGTACTTC.

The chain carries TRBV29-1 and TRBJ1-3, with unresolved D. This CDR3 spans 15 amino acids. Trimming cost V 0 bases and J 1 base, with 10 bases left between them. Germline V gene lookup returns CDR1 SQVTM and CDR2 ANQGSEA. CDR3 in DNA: TGCAGCGTTGAAGATCAAATGGGGTCTGGAAACACCATATATTTT. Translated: CSVEDQMGSGNTIYF.

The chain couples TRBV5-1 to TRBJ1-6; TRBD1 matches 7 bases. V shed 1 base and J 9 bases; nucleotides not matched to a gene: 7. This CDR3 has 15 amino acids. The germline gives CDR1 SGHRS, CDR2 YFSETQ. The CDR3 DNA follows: TGCGCCAGCAGCTTGATAGAGGGGGCGAGTTCACCCCTCCACTTT. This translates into CASSLIEGASSPLHF.

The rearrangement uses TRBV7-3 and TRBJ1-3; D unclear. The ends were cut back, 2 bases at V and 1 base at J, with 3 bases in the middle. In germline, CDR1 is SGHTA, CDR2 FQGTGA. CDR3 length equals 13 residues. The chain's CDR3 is CASSLASGNTIYF. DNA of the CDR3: TGTGCCAGCAGCTTAGCGTCTGGAAACACCATATATTTT.

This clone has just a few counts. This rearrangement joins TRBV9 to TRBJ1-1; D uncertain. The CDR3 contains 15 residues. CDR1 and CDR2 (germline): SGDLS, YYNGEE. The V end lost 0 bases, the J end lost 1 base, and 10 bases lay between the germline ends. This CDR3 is CASSVAVEQNTEAFF. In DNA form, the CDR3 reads TGTGCCAGCAGCGTAGCTGTGGAACAGAACACTGAAGCTTTCTTT.

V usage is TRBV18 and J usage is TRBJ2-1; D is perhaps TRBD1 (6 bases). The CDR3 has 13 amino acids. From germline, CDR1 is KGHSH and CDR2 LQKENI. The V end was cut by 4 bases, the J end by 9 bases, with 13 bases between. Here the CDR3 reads CASSLHRDSEQFF. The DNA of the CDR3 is TGTGCCAGCTCACTTCACAGGGATAGTGAGCAGTTCTTC.

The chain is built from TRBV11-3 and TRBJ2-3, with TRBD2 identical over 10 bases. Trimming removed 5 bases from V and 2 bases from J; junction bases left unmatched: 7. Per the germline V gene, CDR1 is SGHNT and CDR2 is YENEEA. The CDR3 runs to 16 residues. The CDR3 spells CASSLGTSVNTDTQYF. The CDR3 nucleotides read TGTGCCAGCAGCCTTGGGACTAGCGTAAACACAGATACGCAGTATTTT.

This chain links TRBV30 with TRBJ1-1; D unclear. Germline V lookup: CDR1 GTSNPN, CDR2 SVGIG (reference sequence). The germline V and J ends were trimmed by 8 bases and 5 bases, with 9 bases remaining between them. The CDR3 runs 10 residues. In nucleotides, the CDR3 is TGTGCCGGAAGTAGGACTGAAGCTTTCTTT. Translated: CAGSRTEAFF.

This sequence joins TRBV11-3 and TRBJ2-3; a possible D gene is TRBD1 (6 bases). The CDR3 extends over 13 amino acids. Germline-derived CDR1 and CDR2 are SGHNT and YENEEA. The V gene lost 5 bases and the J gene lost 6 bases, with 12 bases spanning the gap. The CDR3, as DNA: TGTGCCAGCAGCCGCAGGGGTGAGGATACGCAGTATTTT. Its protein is CASSRRGEDTQYF. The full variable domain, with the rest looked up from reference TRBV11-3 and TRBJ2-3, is EAGVVQSPRYKIIEKKQPVAFWCNPISGHNTLYWYLQNLGQGPELLIRYENEEAVDDSQLPKDRFSAERLKGVDSTLKIQPAELGDSAVYLCASSRRGEDTQYFGPGTRLTVL.

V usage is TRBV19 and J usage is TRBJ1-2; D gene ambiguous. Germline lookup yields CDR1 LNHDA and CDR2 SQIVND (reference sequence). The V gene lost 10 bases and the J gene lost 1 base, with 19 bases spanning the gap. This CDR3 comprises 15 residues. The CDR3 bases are TGTGCCACAAAGGACCCATCCGGGTTTAACTATGGCTACACCTTC. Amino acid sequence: CATKDPSGFNYGYTF.

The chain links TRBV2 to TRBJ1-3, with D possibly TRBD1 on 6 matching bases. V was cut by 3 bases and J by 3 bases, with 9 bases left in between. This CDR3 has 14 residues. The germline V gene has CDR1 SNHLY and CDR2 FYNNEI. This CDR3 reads CASSDGGFGNTIYF. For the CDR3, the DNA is TGTGCCAGCAGTGACGGGGGCTTTGGAAACACCATATATTTT.

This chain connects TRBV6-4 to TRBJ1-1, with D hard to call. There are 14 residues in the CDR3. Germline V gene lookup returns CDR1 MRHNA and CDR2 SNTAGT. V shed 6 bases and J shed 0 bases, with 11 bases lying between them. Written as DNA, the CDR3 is TGTGCCAGCAGGAGGAACGCGGTGAACACTGAAGCTTTCTTT. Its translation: CASRRNAVNTEAFF.

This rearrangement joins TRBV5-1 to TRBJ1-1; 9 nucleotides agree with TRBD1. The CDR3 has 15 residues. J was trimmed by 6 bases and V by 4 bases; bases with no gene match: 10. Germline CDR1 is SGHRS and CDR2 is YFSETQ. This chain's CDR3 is CASSRMGQGGAEAFF. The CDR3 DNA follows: TGCGCCAGCAGCAGGATGGGACAGGGAGGGGCTGAAGCTTTCTTT.

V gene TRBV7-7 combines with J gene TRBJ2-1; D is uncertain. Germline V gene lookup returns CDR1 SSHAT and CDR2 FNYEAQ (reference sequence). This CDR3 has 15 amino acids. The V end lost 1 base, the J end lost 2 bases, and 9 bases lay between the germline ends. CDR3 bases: TGTGCCAGCAGCTTAGTAGGTGGCCCCTACAATGAGCAGTTCTTC. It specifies CASSLVGGPYNEQFF. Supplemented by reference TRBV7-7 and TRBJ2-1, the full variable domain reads GAGVSQSPRYKVTKRGQDVTLRCDPISSHATLYWYQQALGQGPEFLTYFNYEAQPDKSGLPSDRFSAERPEGSISTLTIQRTEQRDSAMYRCASSLVGGPYNEQFFGPGTRLTVL.

The CDR3 DNA is TGCGCCAGCAGCTTTCAGGGGTCGGATGGCTACACCTTC. Its translation: CASSFQGSDGYTF. This chain connects TRBV5-1 to TRBJ1-2, with TRBD1 as a possible D gene (6 bases). With 2 bases removed from V and 6 bases from J, the gap between germline ends came to 11 bases. Germline V gene sequence: CDR1 SGHRS, CDR2 YFSETQ. This CDR3 region has 13 residues.

The CDR3 loop reads CASSLGLTSSSTIYF. In DNA, the CDR3 is TGCGCCAGCAGCTTGGGCCTCACATCATCTTCCACCATATATTTT. J is TRBJ1-3 and V is TRBV5-1; D gene ambiguous. The CDR3 runs to 15 residues. The germline V gene encodes CDR1 SGHRS and CDR2 YFSETQ. Trimming took 0 bases from V and 9 from J, leaving 16 bases between them.

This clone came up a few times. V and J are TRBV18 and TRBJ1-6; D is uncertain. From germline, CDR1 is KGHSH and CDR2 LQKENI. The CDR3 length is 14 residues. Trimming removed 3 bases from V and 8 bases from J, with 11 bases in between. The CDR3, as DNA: TGTGCCAGCTCACCGACTTTTGAAGATTCACCCCTCCACTTT. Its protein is CASSPTFEDSPLHF.

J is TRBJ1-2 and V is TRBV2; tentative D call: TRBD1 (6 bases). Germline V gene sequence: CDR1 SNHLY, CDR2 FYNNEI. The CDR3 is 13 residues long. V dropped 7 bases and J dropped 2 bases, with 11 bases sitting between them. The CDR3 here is CASKRGANYGYTF. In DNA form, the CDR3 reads TGTGCCAGCAAGAGGGGGGCGAACTATGGCTACACCTTC.